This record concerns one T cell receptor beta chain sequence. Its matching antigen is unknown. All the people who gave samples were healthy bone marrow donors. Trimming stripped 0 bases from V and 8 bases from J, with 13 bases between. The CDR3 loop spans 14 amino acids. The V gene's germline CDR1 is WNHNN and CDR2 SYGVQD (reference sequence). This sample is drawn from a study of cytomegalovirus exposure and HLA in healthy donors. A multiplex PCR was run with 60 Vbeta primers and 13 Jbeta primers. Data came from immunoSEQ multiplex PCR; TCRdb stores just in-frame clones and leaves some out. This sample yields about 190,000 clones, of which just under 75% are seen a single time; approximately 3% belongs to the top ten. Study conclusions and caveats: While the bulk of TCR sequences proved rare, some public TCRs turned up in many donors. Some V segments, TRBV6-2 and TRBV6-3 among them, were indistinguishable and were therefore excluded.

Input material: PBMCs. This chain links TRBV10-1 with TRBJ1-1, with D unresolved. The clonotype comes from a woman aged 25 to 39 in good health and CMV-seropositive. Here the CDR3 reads CASSESILNPEAFF. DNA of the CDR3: TGCGCCAGCAGTGAGTCGATACTTAACCCCGAAGCTTTCTTT.